This is a list of T cell receptor beta chains from one sample in a study of early T cells in non-severe SARS-CoV-2 infection. TCRdb passed the 5' RACE reads through MiXCR, listing each CDR3 protein once. The table includes approximately 110,000 distinct CDR3 sequences, 15% detected once. The sequenced material came from whole blood. The receptors derive from an adult who was a healthcare worker with PCR-confirmed SARS-CoV-2 infection or an uninfected control (not recorded which). Both conserved end residues are part of each CDR3. D genes are given only for firm matches. Only some rows state a clone size, as once, few, many or a class for expanded clones.

CASSLAQGQGSEQYF | TGTGCCAGCAGCTTAGCGCAGGGACAGGGATCCGAGCAGTACTTC | few | TRBV7-2 | TRBD1 | TRBJ2-7
CASSQWSLTDTQYF | TGTGCCAGCAGCCAGTGGTCGCTCACAGATACGCAGTATTTT | NA | TRBV7-6 | NA | TRBJ2-3
CSARDFPRLGGGNEQFF | TGCAGTGCTAGAGATTTCCCCCGCCTCGGGGGTGGGAATGAGCAGTTCTTC | NA | TRBV20-1 | NA | TRBJ2-1
CSVEDNTGLHF | TGCAGCGTTGAGGATAACACGGGCCTCCACTTT | few | TRBV29-1 | NA | TRBJ1-6
CASSESLQYF | TGTGCCAGCAGTGAATCCCTGCAGTACTTC | NA | TRBV2 | NA | TRBJ2-7
CASSPYEGSGNTIYF | TGTGCCAGCAGCCCGTATGAAGGGTCCGGAAACACCATATATTTT | NA | TRBV7-9 | NA | TRBJ1-3
CASSLAGTGNQPQHF | TGTGCCAGCAGCTTAGCGGGGACAGGGAATCAGCCCCAGCATTTT | few | TRBV7-2 | TRBD1 | TRBJ1-5
CASSFSGFGEQYF | TGTGCCAGCAGTTTTAGCGGGTTCGGCGAGCAGTACTTC | NA | TRBV12-3/TRBV12-4 | TRBD2 | TRBJ2-7
CASSEGTSNEKLFF | TGTGCCAGCAGTGAGGGGACCAGTAATGAAAAACTGTTTTTT | many | TRBV6-1 | NA | TRBJ1-4
CASSFFRGDTEAFF | TGTGCCAGCAGTTTCTTCAGGGGGGACACTGAAGCTTTCTTT | few | TRBV27 | TRBD1 | TRBJ1-1
CASNLGEVETQYF | TGTGCCAGCAATCTGGGCGAGGTAGAGACCCAGTACTTC | many | TRBV2 | NA | TRBJ2-5
CASSQEAGGYTF | TGTGCCAGCAGCCAAGAGGCTGGAGGCTACACCTTC | few | TRBV14 | NA | TRBJ1-2
CACAAGISYNEQFF | TGTGCCTGCGCTGCGGGGATATCCTACAATGAGCAGTTCTTC | few | TRBV30 | NA | TRBJ2-1
CASSWEEKETQYF | TGTGCCAGCAGTTGGGAGGAGAAAGAGACCCAGTACTTC | NA | TRBV2 | NA | TRBJ2-5
CATTTGTESGEAFF | TGTGCCACTACGACAGGTACTGAATCGGGTGAAGCTTTCTTT | NA | TRBV10-3 | NA | TRBJ1-1
CASSFSGTSNTEAFF | TGCGCCAGCAGCTTTTCCGGGACATCGAACACTGAAGCTTTCTTT | NA | TRBV5-1 | NA | TRBJ1-1
CASRGKQGRSYEQYF | TGTGCCAGCAGAGGTAAACAGGGAAGGTCCTACGAGCAGTACTTC | many | TRBV2 | NA | TRBJ2-7
CASTRQGRDSPLHF | TGTGCCAGCACCCGACAGGGACGGGATTCACCCCTCCACTTT | few | TRBV12-3/TRBV12-4 | TRBD1 | TRBJ1-6
CASSPSGQLSGNTIYF | TGTGCCAGCTCACCCTCTGGACAGCTATCTGGAAACACCATATATTTT | NA | TRBV18 | NA | TRBJ1-3
CASSVSGRRELFF | TGTGCCAGCAGCGTAAGCGGAAGGCGGGAGCTGTTTTTT | few | TRBV9 | NA | TRBJ2-2
CASSLALGELNTQYF | TGTGCCAGCAGCTTAGCGCTCGGGGAATTGAATACGCAGTATTTT | NA | TRBV7-9 | NA | TRBJ2-3
CSARPRDYGETQYF | TGCAGTGCTAGACCCCGGGACTACGGAGAGACCCAGTACTTC | few | TRBV20-1 | TRBD2 | TRBJ2-5
CASSYKQGANEKLFF | TGTGCCAGCAGCTATAAACAGGGAGCTAATGAAAAACTGTTTTTT | many | TRBV7-9 | NA | TRBJ1-4